The clone carrying this T cell receptor (beta chain) is termed medium-sized. The antigen remains unidentified. The iRepertoire nested amplicon-rescue multiplex PCR amplified TCR alpha and beta CDR3s from RNA. TCRdb re-called the multiplex PCR reads through MiXCR, storing one row per CDR3 protein. This table holds under 150,000 distinct CDR3 sequences, approximately 24% found once. The data were obtained in a study of glioma-infiltrating T cells. The CDR3 loop spans 15 amino acids. The V segment lost 5 bases and the J segment 2 bases; nucleotides outside the gene matches: 6. The germline V gene encodes CDR1 MNHEY and CDR2 SMNVEV (reference sequence). Study outcomes and limitations: Only very few CDR3 sequences appeared in both tissue and blood.

V and J are TRBV27 and TRBJ1-5; TRBD1 agrees at 7 bases. The TCR sequence derives from a human donor with low-grade glioma or glioblastoma, undergoing nonglioma brain surgery, or in good health (not recorded which). The sample comprised glioma tissue, nonneoplastic brain tissue, or PBMCs (not recorded which). This CDR3 reads CASSPTGSGNQPQHF. The CDR3 DNA follows: TGTGCCAGCAGTCCGACAGGGTCGGGCAATCAGCCCCAGCATTTT.